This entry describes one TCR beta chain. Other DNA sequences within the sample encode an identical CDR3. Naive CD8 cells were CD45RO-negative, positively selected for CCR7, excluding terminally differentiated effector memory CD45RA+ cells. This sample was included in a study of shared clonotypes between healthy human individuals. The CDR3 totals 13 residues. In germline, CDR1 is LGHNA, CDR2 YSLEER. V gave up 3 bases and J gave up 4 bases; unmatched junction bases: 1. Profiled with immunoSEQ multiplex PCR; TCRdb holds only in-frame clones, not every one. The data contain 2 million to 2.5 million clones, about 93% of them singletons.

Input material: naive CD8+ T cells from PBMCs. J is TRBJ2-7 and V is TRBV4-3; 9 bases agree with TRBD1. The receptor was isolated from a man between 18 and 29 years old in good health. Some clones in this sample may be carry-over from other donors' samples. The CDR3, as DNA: TGCGCCAGCAGCCAGGGGACAGGGTACGAGCAGTACTTC. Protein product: CASSQGTGYEQYF.